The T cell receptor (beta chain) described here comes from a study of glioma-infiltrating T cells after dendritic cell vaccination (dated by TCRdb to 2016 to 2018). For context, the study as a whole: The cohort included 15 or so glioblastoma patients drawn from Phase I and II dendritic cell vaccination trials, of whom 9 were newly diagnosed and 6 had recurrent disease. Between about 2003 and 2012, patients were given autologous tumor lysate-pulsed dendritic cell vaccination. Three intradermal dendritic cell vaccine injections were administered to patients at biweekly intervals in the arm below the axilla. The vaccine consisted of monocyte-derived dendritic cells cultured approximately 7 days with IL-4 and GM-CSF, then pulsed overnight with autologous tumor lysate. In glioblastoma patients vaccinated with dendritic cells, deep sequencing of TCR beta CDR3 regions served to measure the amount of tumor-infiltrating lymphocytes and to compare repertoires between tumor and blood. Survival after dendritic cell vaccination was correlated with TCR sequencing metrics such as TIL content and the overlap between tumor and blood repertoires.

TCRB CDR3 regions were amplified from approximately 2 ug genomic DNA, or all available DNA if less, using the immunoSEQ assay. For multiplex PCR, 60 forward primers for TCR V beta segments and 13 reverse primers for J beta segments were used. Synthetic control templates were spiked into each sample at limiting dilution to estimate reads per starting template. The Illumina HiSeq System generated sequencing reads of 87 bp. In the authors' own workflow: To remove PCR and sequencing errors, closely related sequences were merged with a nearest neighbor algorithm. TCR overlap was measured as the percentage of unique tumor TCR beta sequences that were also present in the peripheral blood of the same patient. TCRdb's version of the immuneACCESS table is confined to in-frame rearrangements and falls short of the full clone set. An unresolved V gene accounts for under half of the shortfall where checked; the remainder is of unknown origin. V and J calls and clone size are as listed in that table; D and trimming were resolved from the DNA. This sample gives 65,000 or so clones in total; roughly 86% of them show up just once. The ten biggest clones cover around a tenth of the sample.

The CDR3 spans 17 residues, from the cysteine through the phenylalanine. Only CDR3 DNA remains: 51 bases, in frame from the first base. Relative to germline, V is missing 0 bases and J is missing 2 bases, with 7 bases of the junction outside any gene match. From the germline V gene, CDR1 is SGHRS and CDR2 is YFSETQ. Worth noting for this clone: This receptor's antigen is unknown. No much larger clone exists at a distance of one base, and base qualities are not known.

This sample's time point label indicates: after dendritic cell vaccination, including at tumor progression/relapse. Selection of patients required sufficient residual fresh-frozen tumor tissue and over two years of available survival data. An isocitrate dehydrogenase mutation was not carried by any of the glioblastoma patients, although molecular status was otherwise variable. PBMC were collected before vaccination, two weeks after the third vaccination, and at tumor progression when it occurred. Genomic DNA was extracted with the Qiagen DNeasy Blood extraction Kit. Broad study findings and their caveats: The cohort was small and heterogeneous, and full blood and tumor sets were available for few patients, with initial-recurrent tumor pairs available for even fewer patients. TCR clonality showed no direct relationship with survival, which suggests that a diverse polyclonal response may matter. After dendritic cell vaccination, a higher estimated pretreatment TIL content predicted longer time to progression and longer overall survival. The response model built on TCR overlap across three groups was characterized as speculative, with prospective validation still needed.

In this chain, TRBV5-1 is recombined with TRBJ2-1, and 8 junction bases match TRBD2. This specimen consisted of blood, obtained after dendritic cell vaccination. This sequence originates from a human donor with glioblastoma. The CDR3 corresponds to CASSLEVAGRTYNEQFF. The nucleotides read TGCGCCAGCAGCTTGGAGGTAGCGGGAAGGACCTACAATGAGCAGTTCTTC.